The T cell receptor (beta chain) described here comes from a study of blood T cell repertoires in COVID-19. Study at large: The samples span acute and convalescent COVID-19 from the United States, Italy and Spain. Sources were T cells, B-cell-depleted T cells, or PBMCs; the material itself was cDNA or gDNA.

Authors' methods: Nucleated cell counts were estimated from reference gene primer amplification. Produced via immunoSEQ multiplex PCR; TCRdb's table is partial and in-frame only. The V and J calls and clone size are taken from that table; D and trimming were inferred from the DNA. The data show tens of thousands of clones, 80% to 90% seen once. The V end was cut by 1 base, the J end by 0 bases, with 25 bases between. Germline values: CDR1 MGHRA, CDR2 YSYEKL. The CDR3 is 22 residues long. The source is a man aged 30 to 45 with acute or convalescent COVID-19. This chain joins TRBV4-1 and TRBJ2-6, with D perhaps matching TRBD2 (6 bases). Material: peripheral blood. CDR3 residues: CASSQVITQVLTSSSGANVLTF. CDR3 in DNA: TGCGCCAGCAGCCAAGTCATTACGCAGGTACTAACTAGCAGCTCTGGGGCCAACGTCCTGACTTTC.